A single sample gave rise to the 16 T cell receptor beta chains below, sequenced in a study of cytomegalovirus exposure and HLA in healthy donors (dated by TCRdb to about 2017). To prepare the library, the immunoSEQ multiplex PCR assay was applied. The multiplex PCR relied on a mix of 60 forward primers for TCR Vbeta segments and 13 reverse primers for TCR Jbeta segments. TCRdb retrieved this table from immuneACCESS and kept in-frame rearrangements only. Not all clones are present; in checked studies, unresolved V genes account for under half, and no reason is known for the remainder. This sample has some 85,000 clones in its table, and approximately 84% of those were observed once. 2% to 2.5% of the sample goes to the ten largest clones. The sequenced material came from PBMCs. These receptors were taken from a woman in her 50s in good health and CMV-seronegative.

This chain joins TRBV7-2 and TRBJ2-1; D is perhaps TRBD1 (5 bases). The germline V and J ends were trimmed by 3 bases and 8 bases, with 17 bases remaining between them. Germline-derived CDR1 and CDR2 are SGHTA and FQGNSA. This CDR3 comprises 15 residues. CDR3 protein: CASSFDSVTIYEQFF. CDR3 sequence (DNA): TGTGCCAGCAGCTTCGACAGCGTCACGATCTATGAGCAGTTCTTC.

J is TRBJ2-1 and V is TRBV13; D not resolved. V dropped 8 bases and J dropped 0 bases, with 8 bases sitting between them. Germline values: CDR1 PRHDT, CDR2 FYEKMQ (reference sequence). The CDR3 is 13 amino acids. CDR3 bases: TGTGCCAGCGGTGAGAGCTCCTACAATGAGCAGTTCTTC. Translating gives CASGESSYNEQFF.

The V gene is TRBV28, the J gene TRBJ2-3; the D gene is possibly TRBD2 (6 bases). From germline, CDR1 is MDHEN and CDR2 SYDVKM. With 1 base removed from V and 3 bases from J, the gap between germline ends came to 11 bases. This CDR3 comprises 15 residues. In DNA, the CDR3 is TGTGCCAGCAGTTTATCTGGGACTCCAACAGATACGCAGTATTTT. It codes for CASSLSGTPTDTQYF.

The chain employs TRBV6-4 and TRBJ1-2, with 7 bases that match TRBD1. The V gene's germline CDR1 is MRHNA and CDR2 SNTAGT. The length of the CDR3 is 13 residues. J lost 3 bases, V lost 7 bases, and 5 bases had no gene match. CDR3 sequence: CASKQTGDYGYTF. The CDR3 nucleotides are TGTGCCAGCAAGCAAACAGGGGACTATGGCTACACCTTC.

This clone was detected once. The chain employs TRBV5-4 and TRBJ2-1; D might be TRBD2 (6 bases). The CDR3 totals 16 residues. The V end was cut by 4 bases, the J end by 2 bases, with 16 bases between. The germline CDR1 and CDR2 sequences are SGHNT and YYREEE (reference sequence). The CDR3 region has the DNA TGTGCCAGCAGCCTTACGGGACTTCTTACCTACAATGAGCAGTTCTTC. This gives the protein CASSLTGLLTYNEQFF.

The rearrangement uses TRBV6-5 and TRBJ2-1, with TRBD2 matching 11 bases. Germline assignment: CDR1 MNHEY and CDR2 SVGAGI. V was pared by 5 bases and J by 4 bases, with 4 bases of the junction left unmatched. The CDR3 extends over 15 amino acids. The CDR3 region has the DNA TGTGCCAGCAGTATAGCGGGAGGGCCTTACAATGAGCAGTTCTTC. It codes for CASSIAGGPYNEQFF.

DNA for the CDR3: TGTGCCAGCAGTGAAGGACAACTCACAGATACGCAGTATTTT. This codes for CASSEGQLTDTQYF. The chain joins TRBV6-1 to TRBJ2-3; D unclear. With 1 base removed from V and 2 bases from J, the gap between germline ends came to 7 bases. CDR3 length: 14 amino acids. The germline V gene has CDR1 MNHNS and CDR2 SASEGT.

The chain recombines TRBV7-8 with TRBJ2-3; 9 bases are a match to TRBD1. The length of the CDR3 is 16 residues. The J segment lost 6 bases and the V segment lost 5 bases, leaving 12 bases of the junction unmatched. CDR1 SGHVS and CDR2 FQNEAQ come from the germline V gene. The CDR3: CASSRIHRGQEDTQYF. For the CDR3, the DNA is TGTGCCAGCAGCCGCATCCACAGGGGGCAGGAGGATACGCAGTATTTT.

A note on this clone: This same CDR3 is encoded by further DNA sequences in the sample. CDR3 nucleotides: TGTGCCTGGAGTTCCGGGCGGGACAGGGTCCTCTATAATTCACCCCTCCACTTT. Protein sequence: CAWSSGRDRVLYNSPLHF. The J gene is TRBJ1-6, the V gene TRBV30, with 9 bases that match TRBD1. Germline-derived CDR1 and CDR2 are GTSNPN and SVGIG (reference sequence). This CDR3 is built from 18 residues. Losses at the gene ends were 2 bases for V and 3 bases for J; bases not matched to a gene: 11.

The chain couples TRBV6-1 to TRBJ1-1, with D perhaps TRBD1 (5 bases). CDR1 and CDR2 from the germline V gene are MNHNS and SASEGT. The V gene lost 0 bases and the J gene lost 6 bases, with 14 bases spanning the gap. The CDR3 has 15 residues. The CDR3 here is CASSEASGGSPEAFF. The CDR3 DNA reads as TGTGCCAGCAGTGAAGCTTCCGGGGGATCCCCTGAAGCTTTCTTT.

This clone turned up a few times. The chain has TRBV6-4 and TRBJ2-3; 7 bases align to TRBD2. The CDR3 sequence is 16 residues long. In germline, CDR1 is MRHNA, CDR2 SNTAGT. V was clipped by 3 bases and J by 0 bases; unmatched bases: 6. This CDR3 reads CASSEVGGGSTDTQYF. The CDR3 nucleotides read TGTGCCAGCAGTGAGGTGGGGGGGGGTAGCACAGATACGCAGTATTTT.

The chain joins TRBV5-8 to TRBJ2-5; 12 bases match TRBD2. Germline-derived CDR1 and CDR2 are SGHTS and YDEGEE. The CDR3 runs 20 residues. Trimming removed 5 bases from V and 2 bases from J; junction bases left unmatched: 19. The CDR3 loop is CASSLNLGLAGSRIQETQYF. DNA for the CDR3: TGTGCCAGCAGTCTTAACCTTGGACTAGCGGGATCACGTATTCAAGAGACCCAGTACTTC.

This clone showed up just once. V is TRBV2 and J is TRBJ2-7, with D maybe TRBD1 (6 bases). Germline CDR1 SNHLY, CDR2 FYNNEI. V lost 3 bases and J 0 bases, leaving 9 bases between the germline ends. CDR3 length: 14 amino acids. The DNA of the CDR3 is TGTGCCAGCAGTGATGGGGACATCTCCTACGAGCAGTACGTC. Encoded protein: CASSDGDISYEQYV.

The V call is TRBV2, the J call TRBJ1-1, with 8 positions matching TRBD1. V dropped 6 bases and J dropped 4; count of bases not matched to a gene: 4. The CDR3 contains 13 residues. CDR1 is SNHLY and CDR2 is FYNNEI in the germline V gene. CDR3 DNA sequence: TGTGCCAGCAGAAATGACAGGGGCACTGAAGCTTTCTTT. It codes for CASRNDRGTEAFF.

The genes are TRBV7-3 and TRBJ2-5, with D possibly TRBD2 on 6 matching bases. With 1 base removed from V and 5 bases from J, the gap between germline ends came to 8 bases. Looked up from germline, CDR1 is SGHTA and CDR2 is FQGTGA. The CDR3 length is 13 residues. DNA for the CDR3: TGTGCCAGCAGCTTAAGACTAGGGGAGACCCAGTACTTC. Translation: CASSLRLGETQYF. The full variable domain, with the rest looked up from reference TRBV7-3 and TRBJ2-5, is GAGVSQTPSNKVTEKGKYVELRCDPISGHTALYWYRQSLGQGPEFLIYFQGTGAADDSGLPNDRFFAVRPEGSVSTLKIQRTERGDSAVYLCASSLRLGETQYFGPGTRLLVL.

The CDR3, as DNA: TGCGCCAGCTCACAGGGACCTGGGGCCAACGTCCTGACTTTC. Protein product: CASSQGPGANVLTF. This chain links TRBV5-1 with TRBJ2-6; D is perhaps TRBD1 (6 bases). Germline V CDR1 and CDR2: SGHRS, YFSETQ. V lost 7 bases, J lost 2 bases, and 10 bases lay in between. This CDR3 spans 14 amino acids.